These 29 T cell receptor beta chains share one sample of origin, sequenced in a study of blood T cell repertoires in COVID-19. The protocol was immunoSEQ multiplex PCR, while the TCRdb copy is restricted to in-frame clones and leaves out a portion. The table lists about 240,000 clones, about four fifths of them singletons. The sequenced material came from peripheral blood. The receptors stem from a woman younger than 35 with acute or convalescent COVID-19.

The J gene is TRBJ2-7, the V gene TRBV10-3; 8 nucleotides align to TRBD1. The CDR3 length is 15 residues. Germline V CDR1 and CDR2: ENHRY, SYGVKD. V shed 4 bases, J shed 0 bases, and the junction held 5 bases outside the gene matches. The CDR3 reads CAISGVTGDSYEQYF. CDR3 coding DNA: TGTGCCATCAGTGGTGTGACAGGGGACTCCTACGAGCAGTACTTC.

This sequence joins TRBV3-1 (or the pseudogene TRBV3-2) and TRBJ2-5; D gene unclear. CDR1 is LGHDT, CDR2 YNNKEL, per germline (reference sequence). The CDR3 length is 15 residues. Trimming stripped 4 bases from V and 5 bases from J, with 17 bases between. CDR3 residues: CASSPLSLIEETQYF. The CDR3 coding sequence is TGTGCCAGCAGCCCCCTTTCCCTCATCGAGGAGACCCAGTACTTC.

CDR3 DNA sequence: TGCGCCAGCAGCCCTACTAGCGGGAGGCCCCAAAACATTCAGTACTTC. It specifies CASSPTSGRPQNIQYF. The chain uses TRBV4-3 and TRBJ2-4; 12 bases align to TRBD2. The CDR3 has 16 residues. Germline CDR1 reads LGHNA; CDR2 reads YSLEER. After removal of 4 bases from V and 5 bases from J, the junction contained 6 bases not matched to a gene.

The chain has TRBV2 and TRBJ2-7; TRBD2 might be the D (6 bases). Per the germline V gene, CDR1 is SNHLY and CDR2 is FYNNEI. Trimming took 2 bases from V and 5 from J, leaving 13 bases between them. The CDR3 spans 14 residues. The CDR3 region is CASSELGGSNEQYF. CDR3 DNA sequence: TGTGCCAGCAGTGAACTCGGAGGGTCCAACGAGCAGTACTTC. The complete variable domain, with remaining parts taken from reference TRBV2 and TRBJ2-7, reads EPEVTQTPSHQVTQMGQEVILRCVPISNHLYFYWYRQILGQKVEFLVSFYNNEISEKSEIFDDQFSVERPDGSNFTLKIRSTKLEDSAMYFCASSELGGSNEQYFGPGTRLTVT.

This clone came up a few times. J is TRBJ2-7 and V is TRBV25-1, with TRBD1 identical over 11 bases. J gave up 7 bases and V 5 bases, and 7 bases lay outside the gene matches. The CDR3 contains 14 residues. CDR1 MGHDK and CDR2 SYGVNS come from the germline V gene. CDR3 loop: CASSSGQGAWEQYF. CDR3 nucleotide sequence: TGTGCCAGCAGTTCTGGACAGGGGGCGTGGGAGCAGTACTTC.

The table lists this clone with a count of one. The chain links TRBV6-6 to TRBJ2-1; D perhaps matches TRBD1 (5 bases). CDR1 and CDR2 (germline): MNHNY, SVGAGI (reference sequence). V lost 2 bases and J lost 7, with 9 bases in between. This CDR3 comprises 13 residues. The CDR3 DNA reads as TGTGCCAGCAGTTACCTCGGACAAAATGAGCAGTTCTTC. Translation: CASSYLGQNEQFF.

As DNA, the CDR3 is TGTGCCAGCAGCAGGGCAGGGGGTGTTGGGACCCAGTACTTC. It specifies CASSRAGGVGTQYF. The chain uses TRBV27 and TRBJ2-5, with 7 positions matching TRBD1. CDR1 MNHEY and CDR2 SMNVEV come from the germline V gene (reference sequence). Germline trimming cut 6 bases from V and 7 bases from J; bases unmatched to any gene: 11. CDR3 length: 14 residues.

The V gene is TRBV6-2 or TRBV6-3, the J gene TRBJ2-1; TRBD2 aligns across 14 bases. This CDR3 region has 17 residues. Germline-derived CDR1 and CDR2 are MNHEY and SVGEGT. The V gene end was trimmed by 4 bases and the J gene end by 7 bases; junction bases not matched to a gene: 9. The CDR3 bases are TGTGCCAGCAGTTCCCCGACTAGCGGGAGGGCCTGGAATGAGCAGTTCTTC. Amino acid sequence: CASSSPTSGRAWNEQFF.

The chain employs TRBV30 and TRBJ1-1, with 8 nucleotides matching TRBD1. With 1 base clipped from V and 6 bases from J, the junction kept 4 bases outside the gene matches. The CDR3 sequence is 13 residues long. Germline V gene lookup returns CDR1 GTSNPN and CDR2 SVGIG (reference sequence). CDR3: CAWSGRGLAEAFF. CDR3 bases: TGTGCCTGGAGTGGCAGGGGGCTGGCTGAAGCTTTCTTT.

The CDR3 region has the DNA TGTGCCATCAGCGCCAGGGGAACTGGGGCCAACGTCCTGACTTTC. The encoded protein is CAISARGTGANVLTF. The rearrangement links TRBV10-3 to TRBJ2-6; tentative D call: TRBD1 (6 bases). V shed 6 bases and J shed 2 bases, with 11 bases lying between them. CDR3 length equals 15 residues. Germline assignment: CDR1 ENHRY and CDR2 SYGVKD.

The chain links TRBV7-2 to TRBJ2-5; 7 bases fit TRBD1. Germline V gives CDR1 SGHTA, CDR2 FQGNSA. This CDR3 contains 17 residues. V shed 1 base and J 2 bases; nucleotides not matched to a gene: 10. The CDR3 region has the DNA TGTGCCAGCAGCTTAGTAGGCACAGGGGTAGGGCAAGAGACCCAGTACTTC. This encodes CASSLVGTGVGQETQYF. Supplemented by reference TRBV7-2 and TRBJ2-5, the full variable domain reads GAGVSQSPSNKVTEKGKDVELRCDPISGHTALYWYRQSLGQGLEFLIYFQGNSAPDKSGLPSDRFSAERTGGSVSTLTIQRTQQEDSAVYLCASSLVGTGVGQETQYFGPGTRLLVL.

The V call is TRBV13, the J call TRBJ2-7; D may correspond to TRBD1 or TRBD2 (9 bases each). The CDR3 consists of 22 residues. V was cut by 5 bases and J by 0 bases, with 35 bases left in between. Germline values: CDR1 PRHDT, CDR2 FYEKMQ (reference sequence). CDR3 nucleotide sequence: TGTGCCAGCAGCCCCACGACAGGGGGGCTTCTTAGCGGGAGAATTATCTCCTACGAGCAGTACTTC. This gives the protein CASSPTTGGLLSGRIISYEQYF.

The chain uses TRBV18 and TRBJ1-3; D remains ambiguous. The CDR3 is made up of 17 amino acids. Per the germline V gene, CDR1 is KGHSH and CDR2 is LQKENI. The ends were cut back, 1 base at V and 4 bases at J, with 17 bases in the middle. The CDR3 nucleotides read TGTGCCAGCTCACCACTAACGGGTCTCATCACGGGAAACACCATATATTTT. The encoded protein is CASSPLTGLITGNTIYF.

The chain joins TRBV6-6 to TRBJ2-5; the match to TRBD1 covers 11 bases. The trim removed 5 bases at V and 3 bases at J, leaving 5 bases unmatched. The germline V gene encodes CDR1 MNHNY and CDR2 SVGAGI (reference sequence). This CDR3 contains 15 residues. Here the CDR3 reads CASSRGTGGEETQYF. Written as DNA, the CDR3 is TGTGCCAGCAGTCGCGGGACAGGGGGGGAAGAGACCCAGTACTTC.

This clone was seen a few times. The V and J genes are TRBV7-2 and TRBJ2-5, with TRBD1 matching 7 bases. The CDR3 has 15 amino acids. CDR1 is SGHTA and CDR2 is FQGNSA in the germline V gene. V lost 4 bases and J lost 1; bases outside the gene matches: 6. CDR3: CASSSHGTVQETQYF. CDR3 DNA: TGTGCCAGCAGCTCGCACGGGACAGTCCAAGAGACCCAGTACTTC. The full variable domain, completed using reference TRBV7-2 and TRBJ2-5, is GAGVSQSPSNKVTEKGKDVELRCDPISGHTALYWYRQSLGQGLEFLIYFQGNSAPDKSGLPSDRFSAERTGGSVSTLTIQRTQQEDSAVYLCASSSHGTVQETQYFGPGTRLLVL.

The chain couples TRBV25-1 to TRBJ2-5; 7 bases match TRBD2. The CDR3 loop spans 16 amino acids. Germline V gives CDR1 MGHDK, CDR2 SYGVNS. With V trimmed by 3 bases and J by 1 base, 8 bases remained unmatched. DNA of the CDR3: TGTGCCAGCAGTGAGTTTAGGCGGGAGCTCCAAGAGACCCAGTACTTC. This sequence encodes CASSEFRRELQETQYF. Together with reference TRBV25-1 and TRBJ2-5, the CDR3 gives the full variable domain: EADIYQTPRYLVIGTGKKITLECSQTMGHDKMYWYQQDPGMELHLIHYSYGVNSTEKGDLSSESTVSRIRTEHFPLTLESARPSHTSQYLCASSEFRRELQETQYFGPGTRLLVL.

The chain employs TRBV27 and TRBJ1-1; 10 nucleotides align to TRBD1. Trimming removed 4 bases from V and 5 bases from J; junction bases left unmatched: 13. Germline CDR1 and CDR2: MNHEY and SMNVEV (reference sequence). The CDR3 runs 17 residues. The CDR3 spells CASSSPSRQGAGTEAFF. Here the CDR3 DNA reads TGTGCCAGCAGTTCCCCCAGTAGACAGGGGGCAGGGACTGAAGCTTTCTTT.

In DNA, the CDR3 is TGTGCCAGCAGTGAACCCGGACAGAGGAACTATGGCTACACCTTC. Protein product: CASSEPGQRNYGYTF. This chain uses TRBV25-1 with TRBJ1-2, with a weak D call TRBD1 (6 bases). CDR1 is MGHDK and CDR2 is SYGVNS in the germline V gene. The CDR3 has 15 amino acids. The germline V and J ends were trimmed by 2 bases and 2 bases, with 12 bases remaining between them.

The V and J genes are TRBV4-3 and TRBJ2-7; TRBD2 matches at 9 bases. The V segment lost 1 base and the J segment 2 bases; nucleotides outside the gene matches: 9. Per germline, CDR1 LGHNA and CDR2 YSLEER. The CDR3 has 17 amino acids. CDR3 sequence (DNA): TGCGCCAGCAGCCAAGCCCTATATAGCGGGGGCACCTACGAGCAGTACTTC. Residues: CASSQALYSGGTYEQYF.

The chain is built from TRBV9 and TRBJ2-1; 8 nucleotides align to TRBD2. This CDR3 is built from 16 residues. Losses at the gene ends were 4 bases for V and 8 bases for J; bases not matched to a gene: 14. From germline, CDR1 is SGDLS and CDR2 YYNGEE. The CDR3: CASSPRGSGSSYEQFF. The CDR3 DNA follows: TGTGCCAGCAGCCCCCGGGGGAGCGGGAGTTCCTATGAGCAGTTCTTC.

The chain links TRBV9 to TRBJ2-3; D gene uncertain. This CDR3 is built from 13 residues. Germline lookup yields CDR1 SGDLS and CDR2 YYNGEE. The V end lost 0 bases, the J end lost 2 bases, and 4 bases lay between the germline ends. The CDR3 sequence is CASSVGPTDTQYF. Written as DNA, the CDR3 is TGTGCCAGCAGCGTAGGGCCCACAGATACGCAGTATTTT.

In the case of this clone: Other DNA sequences in the sample encode the same CDR3. V usage is TRBV7-8 and J usage is TRBJ1-2, with D unclear. The CDR3 has 13 residues. Germline-derived CDR1 and CDR2 are SGHVS and FQNEAQ. The V end lost 1 base, the J end lost 4 bases, and 7 bases lay between the germline ends. The CDR3 region has the DNA TGTGCCAGCAGCTTAGGCGGAGGCTATGGCTACACCTTC. It translates to CASSLGGGYGYTF.

A note on this clone: The junction differs from germline at one of its ends, possibly a read error. V gene TRBV30 combines with J gene TRBJ2-7, with 9 nucleotides matching TRBD1. This CDR3 comprises 14 residues. The germline V gene has CDR1 GTSNPN and CDR2 SVGIG (reference sequence). CDR3 region: CARSVGQGVYEQYF. DNA of the CDR3: TGTGCCCGGAGTGTGGGACAGGGTGTGTACGAGCAGTACTTC.

The chain couples TRBV28 to TRBJ2-7; tentatively, D is TRBD1 (6 bases). The CDR3 is 11 residues long. The germline V gene encodes CDR1 MDHEN and CDR2 SYDVKM. V dropped 8 bases and J dropped 4 bases, with 9 bases sitting between them. The CDR3, as DNA: TGTGCCAGCGGAGACAGGTACGAGCAGTACTTC. Its protein product is CASGDRYEQYF.

CDR3 nucleotides: TGTGCCAGTAGTATAGTTAGGGACAGGGGAGCTTTCTTT. It codes for CASSIVRDRGAFF. This chain uses TRBV19 with TRBJ1-1, with TRBD1 matching over 10 bases. J was trimmed by 10 bases and V by 1 base; bases with no gene match: 3. The length of the CDR3 is 13 residues. CDR1 is LNHDA, CDR2 SQIVND, per germline (reference sequence).

The gene calls are TRBV9 and TRBJ2-7, with D possibly being TRBD2 (6 bases). The CDR3 runs 15 residues. Deletions cut 0 bases from V and 0 bases from J, with 10 bases between. CDR1 SGDLS and CDR2 YYNGEE come from the germline V gene. CDR3 coding DNA: TGTGCCAGCAGCGTAGGGGGGGAAAGCTCCTACGAGCAGTACTTC. This encodes CASSVGGESSYEQYF.

The chain carries TRBV6-1 and TRBJ1-2; no reliable D call. The V gene's germline CDR1 is MNHNS and CDR2 SASEGT. The CDR3 spans 15 residues. The V gene lost 2 bases and the J gene lost 4 bases, with 14 bases spanning the gap. DNA for the CDR3: TGTGCCAGCAGTGAAAATCTGGGTCCGGGCTATGGCTACACCTTC. Encoded protein: CASSENLGPGYGYTF.

The chain's CDR3 is CASSSRDFSLLPSGNTIYF. The CDR3 region has the DNA TGTGCCAGCAGCTCCCGGGACTTTAGTTTGCTACCCTCTGGAAACACCATATATTTT. The chain couples TRBV5-4 to TRBJ1-3, with D perhaps TRBD1 (5 bases). The CDR3 has 19 amino acids. V lost 3 bases and J 0 bases, leaving 22 bases between the germline ends. Germline-derived CDR1 and CDR2 are SGHNT and YYREEE (reference sequence).

For this clone: A read error may be the cause here, since a much bigger clone is one base away. The chain has TRBV2 and TRBJ1-5; 7 bases fit TRBD1. J lost 0 bases, V lost 5 bases, and 4 bases had no gene match. The CDR3 runs 15 residues. CDR1 is SNHLY, CDR2 FYNNEI, per germline. The CDR3: CASSYRGYSNQPQHF. The DNA for the CDR3 is TGTGCCAGCAGTTACAGGGGTTATAGCAATCAGCCCCAGCATTTT. Supplemented by reference TRBV2 and TRBJ1-5, the full variable domain reads EPEVTQTPSHQVTQMGQEVILRCVPISNHLYFYWYRQILGQKVEFLVSFYNNEISEKSEIFDDQFSVERPDGSNFTLKIRSTKLEDSAMYFCASSYRGYSNQPQHFGDGTRLSIL.